The 29 T cell receptor beta chains given below trace back to one sample, sequenced in a study of T-cell reconstitution after alpha-beta-depleted transplantation in children. Unique molecular identifiers were used in preparing the TCRbeta library. One entry per CDR3 protein, called by TCRdb with MiXCR from the PCR reads. The sample lists 350,000 to 400,000 distinct CDR3 sequences; just over 20% were seen once. Sequences were derived from PBMCs from the stem cell graft donor, sampled from the stem cell graft. The receptors were sampled from a human donor who donated a stem cell graft to a child with acute myeloid leukemia.

This clonotype was seen many times. This chain joins TRBV27 and TRBJ1-2; D may be TRBD1 (5 bases). The CDR3 length is 13 residues. Trimming removed 5 bases from V and 8 bases from J, with 15 bases in between. CDR1 MNHEY and CDR2 SMNVEV come from the germline V gene (reference sequence). The CDR3 region is CASSPGYRIGYTF. DNA of the CDR3: TGTGCCAGCAGTCCCGGGTACAGGATCGGCTACACCTTC.

The chain recombines TRBV20-1 with TRBJ1-1; a possible D gene is TRBD1 (6 bases). Trimming removed 5 bases from V and 5 bases from J, with 15 bases in between. The CDR3 runs 13 residues. Germline V lookup: CDR1 DFQATT, CDR2 SNEGSKA (reference sequence). The CDR3 here is CSADPQGWTEAFF. CDR3 DNA sequence: TGCAGTGCTGATCCACAGGGATGGACTGAAGCTTTCTTT.

This clonotype was seen at least ten times. V usage is TRBV12-3 or TRBV12-4 and J usage is TRBJ1-5; D perhaps matches TRBD1 (5 bases). The CDR3 is 13 residues long. Trimming took 5 bases from V and 6 from J, leaving 11 bases between them. The CDR3 nucleotides read TGTGCCAGCAGTACCCACGGGGGTCAGCCCCAGCATTTT. Encoded protein: CASSTHGGQPQHF.

Points on this clonotype: One end of the junction does not line up with germline, which may come from a read error. The chain joins TRBV28 to TRBJ1-1; D is unresolved. This CDR3 contains 14 residues. Per the germline V gene, CDR1 is MDHEN and CDR2 is SYDVKM. CDR3 in amino acids: CASSPVIMNTEALF. CDR3 nucleotides: TGTGCCAGCAGTCCAGTTATCATGAACACTGAAGCTTTGTTT.

The V call is TRBV4-3, the J call TRBJ2-1; weak D call: TRBD2 (6 bases). CDR1 and CDR2 from the germline V gene are LGHNA and YSLEER. The CDR3 covers 15 residues. Trimming cost V 4 bases and J 3 bases, with 13 bases left between them. CDR3 residues: CASSRLTSVYNEQFF. DNA of the CDR3: TGCGCCAGCAGCCGACTGACTAGTGTCTACAATGAGCAGTTCTTC.

In this sample, this clonotype turned up many times. J is TRBJ2-1 and V is TRBV4-3; TRBD1 agrees at 8 bases. The length of the CDR3 is 17 residues. Germline CDR1 and CDR2: LGHNA and YSLEER. V gave up 7 bases and J gave up 3 bases; unmatched junction bases: 14. The CDR3 sequence is CASTPNLQGVGYNEQFF. CDR3 nucleotide sequence: TGCGCCAGCACCCCGAATCTACAGGGGGTTGGCTACAATGAGCAGTTCTTC.

This clonotype has just a few counts. V and J are TRBV10-3 and TRBJ2-1, with 9 bases matching TRBD2. Trimming at V came to 6 bases and at J to 2 bases, leaving 5 bases not matched to a gene. The CDR3 has 15 amino acids. Germline loops: CDR1 ENHRY, CDR2 SYGVKD. The CDR3 DNA follows: TGTGCCATCAGGCCGGGACTAGCCACCTACAATGAGCAGTTCTTC. This gives the protein CAIRPGLATYNEQFF.

The chain carries TRBV7-9 and TRBJ2-7, with a tentative D call TRBD2 (5 bases). The CDR3 loop spans 14 amino acids. Germline V lookup: CDR1 SEHNR, CDR2 FQNEAQ (reference sequence). The V end was cut by 3 bases, the J end by 4 bases, with 13 bases between. The DNA for the CDR3 is TGTGCCAGCAGCTTCGCCGGGAACACGTACGAGCAGTACTTC. Protein: CASSFAGNTYEQYF.

This clonotype came up many times. V and J are TRBV20-1 and TRBJ1-4; TRBD1 might be the D (6 bases). Germline V gene data show CDR1 as DFQATT and CDR2 as SNEGSKA (reference sequence). V was shortened by 4 bases and J by 6 bases, with 12 bases between the two germline ends. The length of the CDR3 is 13 residues. CDR3 nucleotides: TGCAGTGCTAAAGGGGGAGGGGATGAAAAACTGTTTTTT. It translates to CSAKGGGDEKLFF.

This clonotype showed up just a few times. This chain connects TRBV7-9 to TRBJ1-3; no clear D. This CDR3 has 16 residues. Germline assignment: CDR1 SEHNR and CDR2 FQNEAQ (reference sequence). The V end lost 1 base, the J end lost 6 bases, and 16 bases lay between the germline ends. In DNA, the CDR3 is TGTGCCAGCAGCTTAGAGGCAGAAGAAAAGGCAAACACCATATATTTT. Translating gives CASSLEAEEKANTIYF.

The V gene is TRBV12-3 or TRBV12-4, the J gene TRBJ2-1; 9 bases match TRBD1. Unmatched junction bases numbered 6, after V lost 5 bases and J lost 4 bases. The CDR3 is 15 amino acids. CDR3: CASSEDRGGYNEQFF. The CDR3 bases are TGTGCCAGCAGTGAAGACAGGGGGGGTTACAATGAGCAGTTCTTC.

This clonotype turned up a few times. V is TRBV18 and J is TRBJ1-4, with 8 bases fitting TRBD1. V shed 4 bases, J shed 6 bases, and the junction held 4 bases outside the gene matches. The CDR3 extends over 14 amino acids. Germline CDR1 is KGHSH and CDR2 is LQKENI. DNA for the CDR3: TGTGCCAGCTCACTCACACAGGGGGATGAAAAACTGTTTTTT. It specifies CASSLTQGDEKLFF.

This clonotype has ten or more counts. The rearrangement uses TRBV7-6 and TRBJ1-1, with D uncertain. The germline gives CDR1 SGHVS, CDR2 FNYEAQ. V was cut by 5 bases and J by 4 bases, with 14 bases left in between. The CDR3 runs 14 residues. CDR3 sequence (DNA): TGTGCCAGCAGCCCGCGTGCCGATGCCACTGAAGCTTTCTTT. This translates into CASSPRADATEAFF.

This rearrangement joins TRBV24-1 to TRBJ2-1; possibly TRBD1 or TRBD2 for D (6 bases each). The CDR3 totals 12 residues. Trimming pared 9 bases from V and 5 bases from J, leaving 10 bases between. Per germline, CDR1 KGHDR and CDR2 SFDVKD. CDR3 bases: TGTGCCACCGCAAGGGGGGACAATGAGCAGTTCTTC. Its translation: CATARGDNEQFF.

A remark on this clonotype: A junction end diverges from the germline sequence, so it may reflect a read error. The chain carries TRBV4-1 and TRBJ2-7, with D unclear. The CDR3 length is 15 residues. CDR1 MGHRA and CDR2 YSYEKL come from the germline V gene. CDR3 sequence: CASSQLVSSKHEHYF. The CDR3 region has the DNA TGCGCCAGCAGCCAACTTGTATCGTCGAAGCACGAGCATTACTTC.

The table lists this clonotype with a few counts. V and J are TRBV25-1 and TRBJ2-1; TRBD2 matches at 10 bases. This CDR3 has 16 residues. CDR1 and CDR2 (germline): MGHDK, SYGVNS. V dropped 0 bases and J dropped 4; count of bases not matched to a gene: 3. The CDR3 DNA reads TGTGCCAGCAGTGAATACGCTAGCGGGAGTTACAATGAGCAGTTCTTC. This gives the protein CASSEYASGSYNEQFF.

This clonotype has just a few counts. This chain joins TRBV12-3 or TRBV12-4 and TRBJ2-7, with 8 bases matching TRBD2. This CDR3 region has 14 residues. V gave up 3 bases and J gave up 5 bases; unmatched junction bases: 6. CDR3 in DNA: TGTGCCAGCAGTTTCCCGGGAGGGGCCCACGAGCAGTACTTC. Its translation: CASSFPGGAHEQYF.

The chain links TRBV12-3 or TRBV12-4 to TRBJ2-3; weak D call: TRBD1 (5 bases). The CDR3 totals 17 residues. The V end lost 2 bases, the J end lost 1 base, and 16 bases lay between the germline ends. This CDR3 is CASSLTQGRLGTDTQYF. The CDR3 region has the DNA TGTGCCAGCAGTTTAACGCAGGGTCGGTTAGGCACAGATACGCAGTATTTT.

The chain is built from TRBV5-1 and TRBJ2-2; 11 nucleotides match TRBD1. J lost 5 bases, V lost 4 bases, and 4 bases had no gene match. CDR1 is SGHRS, CDR2 YFSETQ, per germline. The CDR3 loop spans 15 amino acids. The CDR3 nucleotides are TGCGCCAGCAGCGGACAGGGGGCAATGACCGGGGAGCTGTTTTTT. Amino acids: CASSGQGAMTGELFF.

The chain has TRBV5-8 and TRBJ1-4, with TRBD1 identical over 7 bases. Germline CDR1 SGHTS, CDR2 YDEGEE. The CDR3 covers 16 residues. V was pared by 2 bases and J by 6 bases, with 10 bases of the junction left unmatched. CDR3 sequence: CASSFDRQGGDEKLFF. The CDR3 coding sequence is TGTGCCAGCAGCTTTGACCGACAGGGCGGTGATGAAAAACTGTTTTTT.

The chain combines TRBV27 with TRBJ2-3; no clear D. The CDR3 extends over 14 amino acids. Trimming cost V 5 bases and J 3 bases, with 12 bases left between them. Germline V CDR1 and CDR2: MNHEY, SMNVEV (reference sequence). Here the CDR3 DNA reads TGTGCCAGCAGTCCCTGGGTCGTGACAGATACGCAGTATTTT. Its protein is CASSPWVVTDTQYF.

This chain links TRBV5-1 with TRBJ1-3, with a possible D match to TRBD1 (5 bases). Germline CDR1 reads SGHRS; CDR2 reads YFSETQ. Trimming pared 0 bases from V and 2 bases from J, leaving 12 bases between. This CDR3 is 16 amino acids long. CDR3 bases: TGCGCCAGCAGCTTGGTCCCGCAGGGAGCTGGAAACACCATATATTTT. It yields the protein CASSLVPQGAGNTIYF.

Concerning this clonotype: The junction shows a germline mismatch at one end, possibly a read error. The genes are TRBV7-6 and TRBJ2-1; tentatively, D is TRBD1 (6 bases). The germline CDR1 and CDR2 sequences are SGHVS and FNYEAQ. This CDR3 comprises 15 residues. The CDR3: CASSFGVAGDNGQFF. In DNA, the CDR3 is TGTGCCAGCAGCTTCGGAGTGGCCGGGGACAATGGGCAGTTCTTC.

This clonotype was counted a few times. CDR3 nucleotide sequence: TGTGCCAGCATCGATGGCTCCTACAATGAGCAGTTCTTC. It translates to CASIDGSYNEQFF. The chain recombines TRBV2 with TRBJ2-1; D is uncertain. This CDR3 contains 13 residues. Per germline, CDR1 SNHLY and CDR2 FYNNEI. V was shortened by 7 bases and J by 0 bases, with 7 bases between the two germline ends.

The chain is built from TRBV9 and TRBJ2-7, with 8 bases that match TRBD1. CDR1 and CDR2 from the germline V gene are SGDLS and YYNGEE. This CDR3 comprises 13 residues. V lost 1 base to trimming and J lost 3 bases; unmatched junction nucleotides: 0. CDR3 sequence (DNA): TGTGCCAGCAGCGTAACAGGGGGCTACGAGCAGTACTTC. Residues: CASSVTGGYEQYF.

This sequence joins TRBV3-1 and TRBJ2-7; 9 bases are shared with TRBD1. Germline lookup yields CDR1 LGHDT and CDR2 YNNKEL (reference sequence). J gave up 5 bases and V 3 bases, and 8 bases lay outside the gene matches. This CDR3 region has 15 residues. This CDR3 is CASSHWDRAPHEQYF. The CDR3 bases are TGTGCCAGCAGCCACTGGGACAGGGCCCCCCACGAGCAGTACTTC.

The table lists this clonotype with many counts. This chain joins TRBV25-1 and TRBJ2-2, with D perhaps matching TRBD1 (5 bases). Trimming removed 4 bases from V and 5 bases from J, with 5 bases in between. Germline CDR1 and CDR2: MGHDK and SYGVNS. The CDR3 runs to 12 residues. CDR3 residues: CASSGQTGELFF. CDR3 DNA sequence: TGTGCCAGCAGTGGACAGACCGGGGAGCTGTTTTTT. Supplemented by reference TRBV25-1 and TRBJ2-2, the full variable domain reads EADIYQTPRYLVIGTGKKITLECSQTMGHDKMYWYQQDPGMELHLIHYSYGVNSTEKGDLSSESTVSRIRTEHFPLTLESARPSHTSQYLCASSGQTGELFFGEGSRLTVL.

This clonotype was seen only a few times. V and J are TRBV5-1 and TRBJ2-3; the D is unclear. V was cut by 0 bases and J by 2 bases, with 7 bases left in between. This CDR3 spans 14 amino acids. Germline CDR1 SGHRS, CDR2 YFSETQ. The CDR3 region has the DNA TGCGCCAGCAGCTTGGACAGTAACACAGATACGCAGTATTTT. Amino acid sequence: CASSLDSNTDTQYF. Filled out from reference TRBV5-1 and TRBJ2-3, the complete variable domain reads KAGVTQTPRYLIKTRGQQVTLSCSPISGHRSVSWYQQTPGQGLQFLFEYFSETQRNKGNFPGRFSGRQFSNSRSEMNVSTLELGDSALYLCASSLDSNTDTQYFGPGTRLTVL.

This chain joins TRBV15 and TRBJ2-1, with D possibly being TRBD2 (6 bases). CDR1 and CDR2 from the germline V gene are LNHNV and YYDKDF (reference sequence). The V gene lost 4 bases and the J gene lost 8 bases, with 18 bases spanning the gap. This CDR3 is 15 amino acids long. The CDR3 here is CATSIPGLDLDEQFF. As DNA, the CDR3 is TGTGCCACCAGCATACCGGGACTTGATCTAGATGAGCAGTTCTTC. Full variable domain (rest looked up from reference TRBV15 and TRBJ2-1): DAMVIQNPRYQVTQFGKPVTLSCSQTLNHNVMYWYQQKSSQAPKLLFHYYDKDFNNEADTPDNFQSRRPNTSFCFLDIRSPGLGDTAMYLCATSIPGLDLDEQFFGPGTRLTVL.